Reported below is one T cell receptor (delta chain). This clone is medium-sized (0.01 to 0.1%) in its sample. Its antigen specificity is not known. Per-base qualities were not stored, and no clone one base away is much larger. The library relied on RT-PCR. Sequencing relied on an Illumina MiSeq. The public reads were reprocessed by TCRdb using CATT, and rows of matching DNA were later combined. In this sample the table shows about 2,500 delta-chain clones, about 23% of which occur a single time. Roughly 29% of the sample is in the top ten clones. The sample comes from a study of gamma-delta T cells after stem cell transplantation (TCRdb year 2016). The clonotype was recovered from a human donor. It is not recorded whose cells these are; they may come from a transplant donor. The sample comprised gamma-delta T cells.

The CDR3 protein sequence reads: CALGDQSPRSDKLIF. The nucleotides are TGTGCTCTTGGGGACCAGTCCCCGCGTTCCGATAAACTCATCTTT. In this chain, TRDV1 is recombined with TRDJ1; confidence is insufficient to name the D gene. There are 15 amino acids in the CDR3, from cysteine to phenylalanine inclusive. Only CDR3 DNA is held: 45 bases, read in frame from base 1. The germline ends are 14 bases apart after V is trimmed by 3 bases and J by 3 bases. Per the germline V gene, TSWWSYY is the CDR1 and QGS is the CDR2.